The clone carrying this T cell receptor (beta chain) was detected many times. Its antigen is not known. Read data end 3 residues before the CDR3 end; the end is taken from the germline J gene. This specimen comes from a study of T cell clonality in common variable immunodeficiency. Produced via immunoSEQ multiplex PCR; TCRdb's table is partial and in-frame only. The table records 60,000 to 75,000 clones without singletons, the ten largest covering more than 1.5%. Study-wide results and caveats: Common variable immunodeficiency TCR beta sequences reportedly had fewer deletions and N-nucleotide insertions. Shared TCRbeta clones were fewer between CVID subjects than controls.

Trimming removed 3 bases from V and 5 bases from J; junction bases left unmatched: 6. CDR1 is MNHNS, CDR2 SASEGT, per germline. This CDR3 has 15 residues. Sequencing was performed on peripheral blood mononuclear cells. The sequence derives from a person aged 18 to 75 in good health. The chain is built from TRBV6-1 and TRBJ2-5; 10 nucleotides align to TRBD1. The DNA read from the CDR3 is TGTGCCAGCAGTGAGGACAGGGGGGCAGGTGAGACC. It yields the protein CASSEDRGAGET. In full, the CDR3 reads CASSEDRGAGETQYF.